Each of the 28 T cell receptor beta chains below was sequenced from the same sample in a study of shared clonotypes between healthy human individuals. Clones were sequenced by immunoSEQ multiplex PCR, and TCRdb holds only the in-frame ones, with some missing. Of roughly 490,000 clones in the sample, 70% to 85% were seen once. The sequencing sample was made of PBMCs. The receptors stem from a woman aged 35 to 49 in good health. Some clones in this sample may be carry-over from other donors' samples.

Written as DNA, the CDR3 is TGCGCCAGCAGCTTACTAGCGGGAGGGCCAGCCGGGGAGCTGTTTTTT. It translates to CASSLLAGGPAGELFF. The chain combines TRBV5-1 with TRBJ2-2; 13 positions match TRBD2. Per germline, CDR1 SGHRS and CDR2 YFSETQ. The CDR3 extends over 16 amino acids. The V gene end was trimmed by 2 bases and the J gene end by 6 bases; junction bases not matched to a gene: 4.

The chain has TRBV5-5 and TRBJ1-2, with D unclear. Germline CDR1 SGHKS, CDR2 YYEKEE (reference sequence). The CDR3 length is 13 residues. V gave up 5 bases and J gave up 3 bases, with 11 bases separating them. The CDR3 region has the DNA TGTGCCAGCAGTCCCAGGCGGGACTATGGCTACACCTTC. It codes for CASSPRRDYGYTF.

The chain uses TRBV30 and TRBJ2-2; 7 bases match TRBD1. J was trimmed by 7 bases and V by 3 bases; bases with no gene match: 11. This CDR3 contains 15 residues. In germline, CDR1 is GTSNPN, CDR2 SVGIG (reference sequence). The CDR3 sequence: CAWRISDRTYGELFF. In DNA form, the CDR3 reads TGTGCCTGGAGAATATCGGACAGGACGTACGGGGAGCTGTTTTTT.

This clone was seen a single time. The V call is TRBV2, the J call TRBJ2-7; D is perhaps TRBD1 (6 bases). Germline V gene data show CDR1 as SNHLY and CDR2 as FYNNEI. This CDR3 region has 12 residues. V dropped 7 bases and J dropped 6 bases, with 13 bases sitting between them. CDR3: CASTFGQTEQYF. In DNA form, the CDR3 reads TGTGCCAGCACTTTCGGACAGACCGAGCAGTACTTC.

The V and J genes are TRBV6-5 and TRBJ2-3; the match to TRBD2 covers 10 bases. The CDR3 is made up of 15 amino acids. The trim removed 0 bases at V and 8 bases at J, leaving 5 bases unmatched. Germline V gene lookup returns CDR1 MNHEY and CDR2 SVGAGI. The CDR3 DNA follows: TGTGCCAGCAGTTACTCCAGCGGGAGGGCCGGTACGCAGTATTTT. Amino acid sequence: CASSYSSGRAGTQYF.

This clone was counted many times. The chain combines TRBV14 with TRBJ2-1; weak D call: TRBD2 (5 bases). V lost 1 base and J lost 16, with 17 bases in between. The CDR3 has 13 amino acids. The germline CDR1 and CDR2 sequences are SGHDN and FVKESK. CDR3 nucleotide sequence: TGTGCCAGCAGCCAAGTGTGGATGGGGAGCTATTTCTTC. Protein product: CASSQVWMGSYFF. Drawing the rest from reference TRBV14 and TRBJ2-1, the complete variable domain is EAGVTQFPSHSVIEKGQTVTLRCDPISGHDNLYWYRRVMGKEIKFLLHFVKESKQDESGMPNNRFLAERTGGTYSTLKVQPAELEDSGVYFCASSQVWMGSYFFGPGTRLTVL.

The gene calls are TRBV7-9 and TRBJ1-2; D remains ambiguous. The germline V and J ends were trimmed by 5 bases and 7 bases, with 14 bases remaining between them. The V gene's germline CDR1 is SEHNR and CDR2 FQNEAQ (reference sequence). The CDR3 has 13 amino acids. The CDR3 loop is CASSPAREGGYTF. In DNA, the CDR3 is TGTGCCAGCAGCCCGGCGCGGGAGGGTGGCTACACCTTC.

The chain carries TRBV7-2 and TRBJ2-5, with a tentative D call TRBD1 (7 bases). The CDR3 spans 15 residues. Germline V gene data show CDR1 as SGHTA and CDR2 as FQGNSA. Trimming took 3 bases from V and 6 from J, leaving 17 bases between them. This CDR3 is CASSLGPAGGQTQYF. CDR3 nucleotides: TGTGCCAGCAGCTTGGGACCGGCAGGGGGGCAGACCCAGTACTTC. Looking up the rest from reference TRBV7-2 and TRBJ2-5 gives the full variable domain: GAGVSQSPSNKVTEKGKDVELRCDPISGHTALYWYRQSLGQGLEFLIYFQGNSAPDKSGLPSDRFSAERTGGSVSTLTIQRTQQEDSAVYLCASSLGPAGGQTQYFGPGTRLLVL.

The chain carries TRBV10-3 and TRBJ2-5; 7 bases line up with TRBD1. Germline assignment: CDR1 ENHRY and CDR2 SYGVKD. The CDR3 runs to 14 residues. Unmatched junction bases numbered 4, after V lost 5 bases and J lost 1 base. The CDR3: CAISRQGRQETQYF. CDR3 bases: TGTGCCATCAGTCGACAGGGCCGCCAAGAGACCCAGTACTTC.

The chain has TRBV6-4 and TRBJ2-3; 9 nucleotides agree with TRBD1. Per germline, CDR1 MRHNA and CDR2 SNTAGT. V trimming: 3 bases; J trimming: 4 bases; junction bases outside the gene matches: 5. The CDR3 is 15 amino acids. Here the CDR3 DNA reads TGTGCCAGCAGTGAGACGGGACAGGGTGCAGATACGCAGTATTTT. The encoded protein is CASSETGQGADTQYF.

The chain links TRBV11-2 to TRBJ2-7; 8 bases line up with TRBD1. CDR3 size: 15 residues. CDR1 SGHAT and CDR2 FQNNGV come from the germline V gene. With 5 bases clipped from V and 5 bases from J, the junction kept 11 bases outside the gene matches. CDR3 sequence reads: CASSPRPTGVDEQYF. CDR3 nucleotides: TGTGCCAGCAGCCCCCGACCGACAGGGGTAGACGAGCAGTACTTC.

About this clone itself: One end of the junction is discordant with germline, which a read error may explain. J is TRBJ1-5 and V is TRBV18; a possible D gene is TRBD1 (5 bases). Germline loops: CDR1 KGHSH, CDR2 LQKENI. This CDR3 is built from 14 residues. CDR3: CASSPRQSSQPQHF. The CDR3 region has the DNA TGTGCCAGCTCACCGAGACAGAGCAGTCAGCCCCAGCATTTT.

The chain combines TRBV28 with TRBJ1-2; a possible D gene is TRBD1 (6 bases). With 5 bases removed from V and 6 bases from J, the gap between germline ends came to 16 bases. The CDR3 is 14 residues long. Germline V CDR1 and CDR2: MDHEN, SYDVKM. Here the CDR3 DNA reads TGTGCCAGCAGTCAAAACCCGTACAGGGATGGCTACACCTTC. Its translation: CASSQNPYRDGYTF.

This chain links TRBV6-5 with TRBJ2-4, with D tentatively TRBD2 (5 bases). This CDR3 spans 14 amino acids. Germline CDR1 and CDR2: MNHEY and SVGAGI. The V end lost 0 bases, the J end lost 7 bases, and 10 bases lay between the germline ends. Here the CDR3 reads CASSYSRTGNIQYF. The CDR3 DNA is TGTGCCAGCAGTTACTCGAGGACTGGGAACATTCAGTACTTC.

The chain is built from TRBV6-1 and TRBJ1-2; 11 bases map to TRBD1. Germline CDR1 and CDR2: MNHNS and SASEGT. With V trimmed by 3 bases and J by 5 bases, 2 bases remained unmatched. The CDR3 loop spans 14 amino acids. This chain's CDR3 is CASSEDRGLYGYTF. CDR3 bases: TGTGCCAGCAGTGAGGACAGGGGGCTATATGGCTACACCTTC.

In DNA, the CDR3 is TGTGCCAGCAGCTCACAAGTAGGGTATGGCTACACCTTC. It yields the protein CASSSQVGYGYTF. V and J are TRBV28 and TRBJ1-2; D is uncertain. The CDR3 sequence is 13 residues long. The V and J ends lost 6 bases and 5 bases respectively, with 13 bases between them. The germline gives CDR1 MDHEN, CDR2 SYDVKM.

The chain carries TRBV7-3 and TRBJ2-5; D remains ambiguous. Trimming removed 5 bases at V and 5 bases at J, with 12 bases between. Per germline, CDR1 SGHTA and CDR2 FQGTGA. The CDR3 runs 13 residues. The CDR3 spells CASSQGVGETQYF. In nucleotides, the CDR3 is TGTGCCAGCAGCCAAGGTGTGGGGGAGACCCAGTACTTC.

This chain links TRBV5-4 with TRBJ2-7; TRBD1 matches at 8 bases. The CDR3 runs 15 residues. CDR1 and CDR2 from the germline V gene are SGHNT and YYREEE (reference sequence). With V trimmed by 0 bases and J by 1 base, 3 bases remained unmatched. The CDR3 nucleotides read TGTGCCAGCAGCTTGGGGGACAGGCCTTCCTACGAGCAGTACTTC. Its protein product is CASSLGDRPSYEQYF.

The chain couples TRBV28 to TRBJ2-7; D uncertain. The V gene's germline CDR1 is MDHEN and CDR2 SYDVKM. This CDR3 is 12 amino acids long. V lost 5 bases and J 3 bases, leaving 8 bases between the germline ends. The CDR3 nucleotides are TGTGCCAGCAGTCCACTATTCTACGAGCAGTACTTC. It encodes CASSPLFYEQYF.

The sample holds a few counts of this clone. This chain links TRBV7-9 with TRBJ2-1; 14 nucleotides agree with TRBD2. V lost 5 bases, J lost 5 bases, and 5 bases stayed unmatched. CDR3 length equals 16 residues. CDR1 is SEHNR, CDR2 FQNEAQ, per germline (reference sequence). The CDR3 is CASSRKGLAGDNEQFF. As DNA, the CDR3 is TGTGCCAGCAGCCGAAAGGGACTAGCGGGAGACAATGAGCAGTTCTTC. Together with reference TRBV7-9 and TRBJ2-1, the CDR3 gives the full variable domain: DTGVSQNPRHKITKRGQNVTFRCDPISEHNRLYWYRQTLGQGPEFLTYFQNEAQLEKSRLLSDRFSAERPKGSFSTLEIQRTEQGDSAMYLCASSRKGLAGDNEQFFGPGTRLTVL.

The genes are TRBV29-1 and TRBJ1-6, with a weak D call TRBD1 (6 bases). The germline CDR1 and CDR2 sequences are SQVTM and ANQGSEA. This CDR3 has 16 residues. Deletions cut 0 bases from V and 0 bases from J, with 9 bases between. CDR3 nucleotide sequence: TGCAGCGTTGAAGATGTGGGGGCCTCCTATAATTCACCCCTCCACTTT. Translated: CSVEDVGASYNSPLHF.

A word on this clone: The junction and the germline gene differ at one end; a read error may be behind it. The chain links TRBV30 to TRBJ1-2; no reliable D call. Germline lookup yields CDR1 GTSNPN and CDR2 SVGIG (reference sequence). There are 8 residues in the CDR3. The CDR3 here is CAWSGVRF. The CDR3 coding sequence is TGTGCCTGGAGTGGCGTTCGCTTC.

The V gene is TRBV28, the J gene TRBJ2-1, with TRBD2 as a possible D gene (6 bases). V lost 8 bases and J lost 9, with 17 bases in between. CDR3 length: 13 residues. CDR1 MDHEN and CDR2 SYDVKM come from the germline V gene. CDR3 DNA: TGTGCCAGCGGTTCGGGGGATACGGGTGAGCAGTTCTTC. Protein: CASGSGDTGEQFF.

The chain combines TRBV28 with TRBJ1-3; no firm D call. From germline, CDR1 is MDHEN and CDR2 SYDVKM. V dropped 4 bases and J dropped 4 bases, with 11 bases sitting between them. The CDR3 is made up of 14 amino acids. CDR3 amino acids: CASSWEEAGNTIYF. The CDR3 DNA is TGTGCCAGCAGTTGGGAAGAGGCGGGAAACACCATATATTTT.

The V and J genes are TRBV4-3 and TRBJ2-2; 11 positions match TRBD2. Germline values: CDR1 LGHNA, CDR2 YSLEER. The ends lost 3 bases at V and 4 bases at J; junction bases unmatched: 4. CDR3 length: 16 amino acids. For the CDR3, the DNA is TGCGCCAGCAGCCAGTTAGCGGGAGGGCCCACCGGGGAGCTGTTTTTT. Translating gives CASSQLAGGPTGELFF.

This chain links TRBV4-3 with TRBJ2-7; no reliable D call. Germline CDR1 and CDR2: LGHNA and YSLEER. The CDR3 extends over 17 amino acids. Trimming removed 1 base from V and 1 base from J, with 17 bases in between. This chain's CDR3 is CASSQGYSLLFSYEQYF. In DNA, the CDR3 is TGCGCCAGCAGCCAAGGCTACTCATTGCTGTTTTCCTACGAGCAGTACTTC.

The chain has TRBV7-3 and TRBJ2-5; the D is unclear. Trimming shortened V by 2 bases and J by 1 base, and 5 bases separated the two germline ends. Looked up from germline, CDR1 is SGHTA and CDR2 is FQGTGA. The CDR3 has 13 amino acids. The DNA for the CDR3 is TGTGCCAGCAGCTTATATGCCCAAGAGACCCAGTACTTC. This sequence encodes CASSLYAQETQYF.

V gene TRBV6-5 combines with J gene TRBJ2-1, with D possibly matching TRBD1 (5 bases). CDR3 length equals 13 residues. Germline values: CDR1 MNHEY, CDR2 SVGAGI. With 2 bases removed from V and 11 bases from J, the gap between germline ends came to 13 bases. The CDR3 DNA sequence: TGTGCCAGCAGTTACACGATGACAGAGAAGCAGTTCTTC. Translating it yields CASSYTMTEKQFF.